This record looks at one T cell receptor (beta chain) sequence and its context. Sequencing ends 3 residues short of the CDR3 end; the germline J gene provides the rest. These data are taken from a study of T cells in women clearing cervical HPV infection. Study in general: Control women cleared a single incident HPV16 infection within 12 months.

Only in-frame clones appear in the TCRdb table, and some are missing; sequencing was by immunoSEQ multiplex PCR. In all, the sample yields around 35,000 clones. There are 18 residues in the CDR3. Germline V lookup: CDR1 SGHDN, CDR2 FVKESK. The V gene lost 1 base and the J gene lost 2 bases, with 19 bases spanning the gap. The sequencing input was blood buffy coat. The TCR was taken from a woman between 18 and 69 years old with a cervical HPV16 infection that either progressed to CIN3+ or cleared (not recorded which). The chain has TRBV14 and TRBJ2-3; D gene unclear. CDR3 amino acids: CASSQAPSSLLPTDTQYF. The part of the CDR3 DNA that was read is TGTGCCAGCAGCCAAGCCCCCTCGTCCCTCCTACCCACAGATACG.